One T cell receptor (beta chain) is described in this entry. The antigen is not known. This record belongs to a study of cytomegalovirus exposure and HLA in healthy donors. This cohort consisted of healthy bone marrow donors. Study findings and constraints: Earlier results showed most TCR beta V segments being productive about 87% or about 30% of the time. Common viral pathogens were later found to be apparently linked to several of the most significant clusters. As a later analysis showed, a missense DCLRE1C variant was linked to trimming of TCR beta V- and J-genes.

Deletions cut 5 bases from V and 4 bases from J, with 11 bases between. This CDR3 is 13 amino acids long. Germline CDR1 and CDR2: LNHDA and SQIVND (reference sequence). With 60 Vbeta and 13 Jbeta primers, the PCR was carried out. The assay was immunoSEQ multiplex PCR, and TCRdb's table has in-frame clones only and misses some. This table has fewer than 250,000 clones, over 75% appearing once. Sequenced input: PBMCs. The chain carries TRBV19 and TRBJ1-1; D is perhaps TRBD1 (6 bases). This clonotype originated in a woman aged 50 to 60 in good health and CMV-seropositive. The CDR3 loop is CASSSGQLTEAFF. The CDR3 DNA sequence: TGTGCCAGTAGTTCGGGACAACTCACTGAAGCTTTCTTT. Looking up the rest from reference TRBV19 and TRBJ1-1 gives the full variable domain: DGGITQSPKYLFRKEGQNVTLSCEQNLNHDAMYWYRQDPGQGLRLIYYSQIVNDFQKGDIAEGYSVSREKKESFPLTVTSAQKNPTAFYLCASSSGQLTEAFFGQGTRLTVV.